These 22 T cell receptor beta chains originate from one sample sequenced in a study of human T cells and chemical hapten exposure. TCRdb fed the RACE reads into MiXCR, producing one record per CDR3 protein. Here the sample spans fewer than 95,000 distinct CDR3 sequences, 9.5% to 12% being singletons. The time point was: patch test 2, 6 weeks after DPC sensitization. Regarding treatment: therapeutic diphenylcyclopropenone sensitization with weekly scalp DPC. Sequenced material: whole blood, taken in connection with sensitization to the hapten diphenylcyclopropenone (DPC). All receptors come from a man between 35 and 55 years old with alopecia areata. Some clones in this sample may be carry-over from other donors' samples.

V gene TRBV4-3 combines with J gene TRBJ2-2; TRBD2 might be the D (7 bases). This CDR3 contains 16 residues. Germline V lookup: CDR1 LGHNA, CDR2 YSLEER. Trimming took 3 bases from V and 4 from J, leaving 15 bases between them. DNA for the CDR3: TGCGCCAGCAGCCAGGGGGGGCCTGTTAGCACCGGGGAGCTGTTTTTT. Residues: CASSQGGPVSTGELFF.

The V gene is TRBV20-1, the J gene TRBJ2-7; 8 nucleotides line up with TRBD1. Looked up from germline, CDR1 is DFQATT and CDR2 is SNEGSKA (reference sequence). V shed 3 bases and J 7 bases; nucleotides not matched to a gene: 11. The CDR3 consists of 14 residues. In nucleotides, the CDR3 is TGCAGTGCTAGTACCGGGACAGGCCTGAGGGAGCAGTACTTC. This translates into CSASTGTGLREQYF.

The chain employs TRBV15 and TRBJ2-1, with D possibly being TRBD1 (6 bases). This CDR3 comprises 16 residues. Germline loops: CDR1 LNHNV, CDR2 YYDKDF (reference sequence). Trimming shortened V by 5 bases and J by 3 bases, and 17 bases separated the two germline ends. The CDR3 loop is CATSASPGVLYNEQFF. For the CDR3, the DNA is TGTGCCACCAGCGCCAGCCCAGGGGTGCTCTACAATGAGCAGTTCTTC.

This clonotype was seen at least ten times. J is TRBJ1-2 and V is TRBV12-3 or TRBV12-4; perhaps TRBD1 as D (5 bases). The V end was cut by 5 bases, the J end by 2 bases, with 12 bases between. The CDR3 spans 14 residues. The CDR3 DNA follows: TGTGCCAGCAGTCAGGTCAGGGTAAACTATGGCTACACCTTC. The encoded protein is CASSQVRVNYGYTF.

This clonotype was seen many times. This chain joins TRBV20-1 and TRBJ2-6; either TRBD1 or TRBD2 may fit D (5 bases each). The CDR3 loop spans 15 amino acids. V was cut by 3 bases and J by 3 bases, with 12 bases left in between. The germline CDR1 and CDR2 sequences are DFQATT and SNEGSKA (reference sequence). The CDR3 here is CSARRGAVGANVLTF. The CDR3 nucleotides read TGCAGTGCTAGGCGAGGGGCAGTTGGGGCCAACGTCCTGACTTTC.

The chain recombines TRBV29-1 with TRBJ2-7; D gene unclear. Germline V gene data show CDR1 as SQVTM and CDR2 as ANQGSEA. The CDR3 contains 12 residues. V shed 6 bases and J shed 7 bases, with 16 bases lying between them. The CDR3 DNA follows: TGCAGCGTCTCGGACGGATCGGTAGAGCAGTACTTC. Protein product: CSVSDGSVEQYF.

Only a few counts were recorded for this clonotype. The rearrangement joins TRBV6-2 or TRBV6-3 to TRBJ1-5; 8 bases line up with TRBD1. Germline loops: CDR1 MNHEY, CDR2 SVGEGT. V gave up 6 bases and J gave up 6 bases; unmatched junction bases: 16. The CDR3 is made up of 17 amino acids. DNA of the CDR3: TGTGCCAGCAGCAGTAGTCCGGGACAGGACGTAAGTCAGCCCCAGCATTTT. The encoded protein is CASSSSPGQDVSQPQHF.

This clonotype has a handful of counts. One end of the junction varies from germline; a read error may be responsible. The V gene is TRBV5-1, the J gene TRBJ2-1; D is ambiguous. The CDR3 runs to 10 residues. The germline V gene encodes CDR1 SGHRS and CDR2 YFSETQ. The CDR3 loop is CASTYYEQFF. The CDR3 DNA sequence: TGCGCCAGCACCTACTATGAGCAGTTCTTC.

This clonotype was counted only a few times. The rearrangement links TRBV4-1 to TRBJ2-7; D not certain. In germline, CDR1 is MGHRA, CDR2 YSYEKL. This CDR3 comprises 16 residues. Between the trimmed V and J ends, which lost 0 bases and 0 bases, there was a span of 12 bases. The CDR3 region is CASSQEIGRSSYEQYV. For the CDR3, the DNA is TGCGCCAGCAGCCAAGAAATCGGACGAAGCTCCTACGAGCAGTACGTC.

This clonotype was counted at least ten times. The rearrangement links TRBV12-3 or TRBV12-4 to TRBJ1-1; perhaps TRBD1 as D (6 bases). The CDR3 totals 15 residues. Deletions cut 4 bases from V and 6 bases from J, with 18 bases between. CDR3 residues: CASSSARGALSEAFF. In DNA form, the CDR3 reads TGTGCCAGCAGTTCCGCTCGGGGGGCATTATCTGAAGCTTTCTTT.

This clonotype was seen repeatedly, ten times or more. The rearrangement links TRBV7-9 to TRBJ2-3; 10 bases match TRBD2. The CDR3 covers 15 residues. Per the germline V gene, CDR1 is SEHNR and CDR2 is FQNEAQ (reference sequence). V lost 1 base to trimming and J lost 4 bases; unmatched junction nucleotides: 2. The CDR3: CASSLGAGGPDTQYF. The CDR3 nucleotides are TGTGCCAGCAGCTTAGGAGCGGGAGGGCCAGATACGCAGTATTTT.

This clonotype was counted at least ten times. V and J are TRBV7-2 and TRBJ2-7; the D is unclear. CDR3 size: 14 residues. Germline-derived CDR1 and CDR2 are SGHTA and FQGNSA. V lost 0 bases, J lost 0 bases, and 6 bases lay in between. CDR3: CASSLARYSYEQYF. CDR3 in DNA: TGTGCCAGCAGCTTAGCCAGATACTCCTACGAGCAGTACTTC.

This clonotype has more than one count but fewer than ten. The genes are TRBV5-1 and TRBJ2-5; D is possibly TRBD2 (5 bases). The germline V gene encodes CDR1 SGHRS and CDR2 YFSETQ. CDR3 length: 13 residues. The V and J ends lost 0 bases and 4 bases respectively, with 7 bases between them. CDR3 in amino acids: CASSLGGGETQYF. The CDR3, as DNA: TGCGCCAGCAGCTTGGGAGGAGGAGAGACCCAGTACTTC.

This clonotype was counted at least ten times. This sequence joins TRBV11-1 and TRBJ2-7; 7 nucleotides line up with TRBD1. The CDR3 sequence is 13 residues long. Germline trimming cut 5 bases from V and 6 bases from J; bases unmatched to any gene: 7. CDR1 and CDR2 from the germline V gene are SGHAT and FQDESV (reference sequence). Here the CDR3 DNA reads TGTGCCAGCAGCCTTGACAGGGCGCGCGAGCAGTACTTC. Translated: CASSLDRAREQYF.

This rearrangement joins TRBV9 to TRBJ1-4; D ambiguous. Trimming removed 3 bases from V and 8 bases from J, with 17 bases in between. The CDR3 has 15 residues. Per germline, CDR1 SGDLS and CDR2 YYNGEE. Here the CDR3 reads CASSASPGEAEKLFF. The CDR3 bases are TGTGCCAGCAGCGCCAGTCCCGGGGAAGCGGAAAAACTGTTTTTT.

Ten or more counts support this clonotype. The chain has TRBV5-1 and TRBJ1-6; D is ambiguous. The ends were cut back, 4 bases at V and 0 bases at J, with 17 bases in the middle. Germline lookup yields CDR1 SGHRS and CDR2 YFSETQ. CDR3 length: 18 residues. CDR3 in amino acids: CASSERESRSSYNSPLHF. CDR3 sequence (DNA): TGCGCCAGCAGCGAACGGGAAAGTCGGAGCTCCTATAATTCACCCCTCCACTTT.

This clonotype was counted between two and nine times. The chain recombines TRBV12-3 or TRBV12-4 with TRBJ1-1, with D maybe TRBD1 (5 bases). This CDR3 contains 15 residues. Trimming removed 5 bases from V and 3 bases from J, with 16 bases in between. CDR3 coding DNA: TGTGCCAGCAGTCCCCATCAGGGTCTGGACACTGAAGCTTTCTTT. Protein: CASSPHQGLDTEAFF.

The chain couples TRBV9 to TRBJ2-7; D might be TRBD1 or TRBD2, each matching 6 bases. CDR3 length: 15 amino acids. The germline V gene has CDR1 SGDLS and CDR2 YYNGEE. Trimming cost V 7 bases and J 4 bases, with 21 bases left between them. In DNA form, the CDR3 reads TGTGCCAGCTCTCCTCCGGGGGCCGTAGGTTACGAGCAGTACTTC. Its protein is CASSPPGAVGYEQYF.

The chain couples TRBV5-1 to TRBJ2-7; 14 positions match TRBD2. Trimming cost V 4 bases and J 4 bases; bases outside gene matches: 7. Germline CDR1 is SGHRS and CDR2 is YFSETQ. The CDR3 runs to 16 residues. The CDR3, as DNA: TGCGCCAGCAGCGGAGGGACTAGCGGGAGTTTGTACGAGCAGTACTTC. This encodes CASSGGTSGSLYEQYF.

The chain joins TRBV6-2 or TRBV6-3 to TRBJ2-1, with D tentatively TRBD2 (6 bases). Deletions cut 7 bases from V and 9 bases from J, with 19 bases between. The CDR3 has 14 residues. Germline CDR1 and CDR2: MNHEY and SVGEGT. Here the CDR3 DNA reads TGTGCCAGCATCTTAGGCGGGGAGGAAAGTGAGCAGTTCTTC. Residues: CASILGGEESEQFF.

This clonotype was picked up a small number of times. V is TRBV24-1 and J is TRBJ2-1; 10 nucleotides align to TRBD2. Germline V CDR1 and CDR2: KGHDR, SFDVKD. J gave up 7 bases and V 3 bases, and 11 bases lay outside the gene matches. This CDR3 has 17 residues. The CDR3 DNA reads TGTGCCACCAGTGATCCTTCCCTAGCGGGAGTAAAGAATGAGCAGTTCTTC. This encodes CATSDPSLAGVKNEQFF.

This chain connects TRBV10-3 to TRBJ2-7; D call uncertain. The V end was cut by 5 bases, the J end by 4 bases, with 12 bases between. The CDR3 runs to 13 residues. The germline CDR1 and CDR2 sequences are ENHRY and SYGVKD. This CDR3 reads CAISSKNSYEQYV. The CDR3 nucleotides read TGTGCCATCAGTTCCAAGAATTCTTACGAGCAGTACGTC.